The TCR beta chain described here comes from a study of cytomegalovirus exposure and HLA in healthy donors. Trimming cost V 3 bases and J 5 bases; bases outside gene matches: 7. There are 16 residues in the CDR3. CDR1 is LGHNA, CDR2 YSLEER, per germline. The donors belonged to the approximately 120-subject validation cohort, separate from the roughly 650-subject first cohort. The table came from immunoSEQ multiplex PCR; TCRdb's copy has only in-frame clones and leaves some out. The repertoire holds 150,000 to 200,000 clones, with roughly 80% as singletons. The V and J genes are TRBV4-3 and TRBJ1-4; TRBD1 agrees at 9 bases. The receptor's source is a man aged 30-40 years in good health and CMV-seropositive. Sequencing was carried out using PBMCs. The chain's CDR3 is CASSQGTGTGNEKLFF. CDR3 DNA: TGCGCCAGCAGCCAGGGCACCGGGACAGGGAATGAAAAACTGTTTTTT.